The rows below give T cell receptor beta chains drawn from one sample of a study of OX40 agonist ivuxolimab in advanced cancers. Generated by immunoSEQ multiplex PCR, the TCRdb table keeps only in-frame clones and is missing some. The sample shows some 100,000 clones, approximately 80% of them seen only once. The sample in question was CD4+ or CD8+ T cells sorted from blood, obtained in a trial of the OX40 agonist ivuxolimab. These receptor sequences come from an adult with an advanced solid tumor such as melanoma, head and neck, liver or kidney cancer. Each CDR3 is given with its conserved first and last residue. D genes are given only for firm matches. Clone size, where shown, is once, few, many, or a class for clones that have expanded.

CDR3	DNA	D	V	J	length	size
CASSPGTALNTEAFF	TGTGCCAGCAGTCCCGGGACAGCCTTGAACACTGAAGCTTTCTTT	TRBD1	TRBV28	TRBJ1-1	15	-
CASSLQESNQPQHF	TGTGCCAGCAGCTTACAAGAAAGCAATCAGCCCCAGCATTTT	-	TRBV7-2	TRBJ1-5	14	-
CASSLRTGRGNQPQHF	TGTGCCAGCAGCTTAAGGACAGGCCGGGGCAATCAGCCCCAGCATTTT	TRBD1	TRBV7-2	TRBJ1-5	16	-
CASSPQGKDNSPLHF	TGTGCCAGCTCACCACAGGGGAAGGATAATTCACCTCTCCACTTT	-	TRBV18	TRBJ1-6	15	-
CASSQDVWSANEKLFF	TGCGCCAGCAGCCAAGATGTTTGGTCCGCTAATGAAAAACTGTTTTTT	-	TRBV4-3	TRBJ1-4	16	-
CAISGDRGYTEAFF	TGTGCCATCAGTGGTGACAGGGGTTACACTGAAGCTTTCTTT	TRBD1	TRBV10-3	TRBJ1-1	14	-
CASSLRGEAFF	TGCGCCAGCAGCTTGAGGGGGGAAGCTTTCTTT	-	TRBV5-1	TRBJ1-1	11	-
CATTGTGDLGSPLHF	TGTGCCACCACCGGGACAGGGGATCTAGGGTCACCCCTCCACTTT	TRBD1	TRBV7-9	TRBJ1-6	15	-
CASSQAAGGGTGELFF	TGTGCCAGCAGCCAGGCTGCGGGGGGTGGAACCGGGGAGCTGTTTTTT	TRBD2	TRBV4-2	TRBJ2-2	16	-
CASSEATTQYF	TGTGCCAGCAGTGAAGCGACAACGCAGTATTTT	-	TRBV2	TRBJ2-3	11	-
CASSVGDSGVNQPQHF	TGTGCCAGCAGCGTAGGAGACAGCGGGGTCAATCAGCCCCAGCATTTT	-	TRBV9	TRBJ1-5	16	few
CASSFTGVGETQYF	TGTGCCAGCAGCTTTACAGGGGTTGGAGAGACCCAGTACTTC	TRBD1	TRBV5-6	TRBJ2-5	14	-
CASSLEGSGQETQYF	TGCGCCAGCAGCTTGGAGGGGTCGGGGCAAGAGACCCAGTACTTC	-	TRBV5-1	TRBJ2-5	15	once
CASSFGQGTYNEQFF	TGTGCCAGCAGCTTCGGACAGGGGACGTACAATGAGCAGTTCTTC	TRBD1	TRBV5-4	TRBJ2-1	15	-
CASSVMTEAFF	TGTGCCAGCAGTGTAATGACTGAAGCTTTCTTT	-	TRBV2	TRBJ1-1	11	-
CASSLSGLGETQYF	TGTGCCAGCAGTTTATCCGGACTGGGAGAGACCCAGTACTTC	-	TRBV28	TRBJ2-5	14	-
CASSPDPWGYTF	TGTGCCAGCTCACCCGACCCGTGGGGCTACACCTTC	-	TRBV18	TRBJ1-2	12	once
CASSPHSGVYNEQFF	TGTGCCAGCAGCCCCCATTCGGGGGTCTACAATGAGCAGTTCTTC	-	TRBV9	TRBJ2-1	15	-
CASSQITGDGYTF	TGTGCCAGCAGTCAGATTACAGGGGATGGCTACACCTTC	TRBD1	TRBV28	TRBJ1-2	13	few
CASSEGRSGVNSPLHF	TGTGCCAGCAGTGAAGGGCGATCCGGGGTGAATTCACCCCTCCACTTT	-	TRBV2	TRBJ1-6	16	-
CASTQTSGGYTYNEQFF	TGTGCCAGCACCCAAACTAGCGGGGGGTACACTTACAATGAGCAGTTCTTC	TRBD2	TRBV28	TRBJ2-1	17	-
CASSYSVGQSEQYF	TGTGCCAGCAGCTATTCAGTCGGGCAGAGCGAGCAGTACTTC	-	TRBV6-5	TRBJ2-7	14	-
CASSLGQGGYEQYF	TGTGCCAGCAGCTTAGGACAGGGGGGGTACGAGCAGTACTTC	TRBD1	TRBV11-2	TRBJ2-7	14	-
CASSDSGTGELFF	TGTGCCAGCAGTGACTCGGGGACCGGGGAGCTGTTTTTT	-	TRBV6-4	TRBJ2-2	13	-
CASSLSYGYTF	TGTGCCAGCAGTTTGAGCTATGGCTACACCTTC	-	TRBV28	TRBJ1-2	11	-
CASSLGQNYGYTF	TGTGCCAGCAGCTTAGGACAGAACTATGGCTACACCTTC	-	TRBV7-2	TRBJ1-2	13	-
CATFRRTFF	TGCGCCACTTTTAGGAGAACTTTCTTT	-	TRBV23-1	TRBJ1-1	9	few
CSVDPGAGGTQYF	TGCAGCGTTGATCCGGGGGCCGGGGGGACCCAGTACTTC	-	TRBV29-1	TRBJ2-5	13	-
CASSLNPGYTQYF	TGTGCCAGCAGCTTAAACCCCGGCTATACGCAGTATTTT	-	TRBV7-3	TRBJ2-3	13	-
CASSLDRDRVAGGQFF	TGTGCCAGCAGCTTAGACCGGGACAGGGTCGCCGGTGGTCAGTTCTTC	TRBD1	TRBV7-2	TRBJ2-1	16	-
CASSKPGQGYPNYGYTF	TGTGCCAGCAGCAAACCGGGACAGGGTTATCCTAACTATGGCTACACCTTC	-	TRBV21-1	TRBJ1-2	17	-
CASSTQRRNIQYF	TGTGCCAGCAGTACACAAAGACGCAACATTCAGTACTTC	-	TRBV6-6	TRBJ2-4	13	-
CASRRRGDSYEQYF	TGTGCCAGCAGAAGGCGGGGGGATTCCTACGAGCAGTACTTC	TRBD2	TRBV6-6	TRBJ2-7	14	-
CASSLWGSTNTEAFF	TGTGCCAGCAGTTTATGGGGGTCGACGAACACTGAAGCTTTCTTT	-	TRBV28	TRBJ1-1	15	-
CASSSRTGSYNEQFF	TGTGCCAGCAGCTCACGGACAGGCTCCTACAATGAGCAGTTCTTC	TRBD1	TRBV7-7	TRBJ2-1	15	-
CASSSQGDTEAFF	TGTGCCAGCAGCTCCCAGGGGGACACTGAAGCTTTCTTT	TRBD1	TRBV7-2	TRBJ1-1	13	-
CASGPSPNEQFF	TGTGCCAGCGGGCCGAGCCCTAATGAGCAGTTCTTC	-	TRBV7-9	TRBJ2-1	12	-
CASSRTGTPSNSPLHF	TGTGCCAGCAGTCGTACCGGGACCCCCAGTAATTCACCCCTCCACTTT	-	TRBV2	TRBJ1-6	16	-
CASSQALSGGGNTGELFF	TGCGCCAGCAGCCAGGCCCTTAGCGGGGGAGGGAACACCGGGGAGCTGTTTTTT	TRBD2	TRBV4-3	TRBJ2-2	18	-
CASSGVSSGNTIYF	TGTGCCAGCAGCGGGGTGTCCTCTGGAAACACCATATATTTT	-	TRBV9	TRBJ1-3	14	-
CASRLQGASNQPQHF	TGTGCCAGCAGACTACAGGGGGCGAGCAATCAGCCCCAGCATTTT	TRBD1	TRBV5-6	TRBJ1-5	15	-
CASSETGGGNTEAFF	TGCGCCAGCAGTGAGACAGGGGGAGGAAACACTGAAGCTTTCTTT	TRBD1	TRBV10-1	TRBJ1-1	15	-
CASSVRPRPFSGELFF	TGTGCCAGCAGCGTACGGCCCAGACCTTTTAGCGGGGAGCTGTTTTTT	-	TRBV9	TRBJ2-2	16	-
CASSLVPSQPLHF	TGTGCCAGCAGCTTAGTTCCAAGTCAACCCCTCCACTTT	-	TRBV7-2	TRBJ1-6	13	once
CASSQLGPVEGNTIYF	TGTGCCAGCAGCCAGCTAGGTCCCGTGGAGGGAAACACCATATATTTT	-	TRBV7-2	TRBJ1-3	16	-